The T cell receptor beta chain under discussion was sequenced for a study of T cell changes during pregnancy in multiple sclerosis. Germline V lookup: CDR1 MGHRA, CDR2 YSYEKL. Trimming removed 0 bases from V and 4 bases from J; junction bases left unmatched: 7. CDR3 length: 16 residues. Clones were sequenced by immunoSEQ multiplex PCR, and TCRdb holds only the in-frame ones, with some missing. This sample carries about 57,000 clones, 92% of them seen once, and the ten largest clones take approximately 0.2%. This clonotype originated in a female donor with multiple sclerosis, enrolled in a pregnancy study. V and J are TRBV4-1 and TRBJ1-1; 8 bases align to TRBD1. This specimen was CD4+ T cells from peripheral blood mononuclear cells, taken in the second trimester of pregnancy. This CDR3 is CASSQDLAGGFTEAFF. The CDR3 DNA reads as TGCGCCAGCAGCCAAGATCTCGCAGGGGGCTTCACTGAAGCTTTCTTT.